A single sample gave rise to the 19 T cell receptor beta chains below, sequenced in a study of blood T cells in healthy people across ages. It was with a sample-barcoded 5' primer and a J-beta primer mix that a second PCR of roughly 7 to 12 cycles was run. TCRdb ran MiXCR on the 5' RACE reads and lists one entry per CDR3 protein. The repertoire holds over 950,000 distinct CDR3 sequences, with roughly 50% as singletons. The sample comprised blood. The receptors here all came from a woman aged 60 to 75 in good health.

The rearrangement uses TRBV2 and TRBJ2-5, with 8 positions matching TRBD1. Germline V gene data show CDR1 as SNHLY and CDR2 as FYNNEI. The CDR3 is made up of 12 amino acids. Losses at the gene ends were 5 bases for V and 6 bases for J; bases not matched to a gene: 2. The CDR3 nucleotides are TGTGCCAGCAGTAGACAGGGGAAGACCCAGTACTTC. Encoded protein: CASSRQGKTQYF.

This clonotype appeared once. The V gene is TRBV20-1, the J gene TRBJ2-1, with TRBD2 matching over 9 bases. The germline V gene encodes CDR1 DFQATT and CDR2 SNEGSKA (reference sequence). Trimming took 0 bases from V and 4 from J; bases not matched to a gene: 16. The CDR3 sequence is 19 residues long. The CDR3 region has the DNA TGCAGTGCTAGAGATCTTCTAGCGGGATATGGGGGAGTATACAATGAGCAGTTCTTC. It specifies CSARDLLAGYGGVYNEQFF.

Here the CDR3 reads CASRRTSGGDNEQYF. CDR3 nucleotide sequence: TGTGCCAGCAGGCGTACTAGCGGGGGTGACAATGAGCAGTACTTC. The chain carries TRBV4-2 and TRBJ2-5, with TRBD2 matching over 11 bases. The junction had 14 bases not matched to a gene; V was cut back by 6 bases and J by 11 bases. This CDR3 has 15 amino acids. Germline V gene data show CDR1 as LGHNA and CDR2 as YNFKEQ.

A word on this clonotype: The junction does not match germline at one end; this may be a read error. J is TRBJ1-1 and V is TRBV18; possible D gene TRBD1, 6 bases. The CDR3 loop spans 14 amino acids. The germline gives CDR1 KGHSH, CDR2 LQKENI. Here the CDR3 DNA reads TGTGCCAGCTCACGAACAGGGATGAACACTGGAGCTTTCTTT. Translation gives CASSRTGMNTGAFF.

The chain combines TRBV5-1 with TRBJ2-1, with TRBD2 matching over 8 bases. The CDR3 runs to 16 residues. V shed 4 bases and J 8 bases; nucleotides not matched to a gene: 14. CDR1 is SGHRS and CDR2 is YFSETQ in the germline V gene. The CDR3 loop is CASSRGRGAGVDEQFF. The CDR3 DNA follows: TGCGCCAGCAGCCGAGGGAGGGGAGCGGGAGTCGATGAGCAGTTCTTC.

The chain has TRBV20-1 and TRBJ1-6; D perhaps matches TRBD1 (5 bases). Trimming took off 6 bases at V and 5 bases at J, with 17 bases between the two ends. From germline, CDR1 is DFQATT and CDR2 SNEGSKA (reference sequence). The CDR3 is made up of 15 amino acids. The CDR3: CSAIFRDRDNSPLHF. The CDR3 nucleotides are TGCAGTGCCATATTCCGGGACCGAGATAATTCACCCCTCCACTTT.

Many counts were recorded for this clonotype. The chain uses TRBV3-1 and TRBJ2-5; tentative D call: TRBD2 (6 bases). Trimming removed 4 bases at V and 5 bases at J, with 11 bases between. Per germline, CDR1 LGHDT and CDR2 YNNKEL (reference sequence). The CDR3 is 13 residues long. In DNA, the CDR3 is TGTGCCAGCAGCCGGGGGGAATGGGAGACCCAGTACTTC. Protein product: CASSRGEWETQYF.

This chain uses TRBV6-5 with TRBJ2-5, with 9 bases that match TRBD1. The end of the DNA aligns better with TRBJ2-7, so the J call may be wrong. The CDR3 has 17 amino acids. Looked up from germline, CDR1 is MNHEY and CDR2 is SVGAGI. CDR3: CASSYKPPGQGPDEQYF. In DNA form, the CDR3 reads TGTGCCAGCAGTTACAAGCCTCCGGGACAGGGCCCGGACGAGCAGTACTTC.

CDR3 DNA sequence: TGTGCCAGCAGCCAAGATCAGGCTAGCGGGATATACGAGCAGTACTTC. Translating it yields CASSQDQASGIYEQYF. The rearrangement links TRBV3-1 to TRBJ2-7; 9 bases agree with TRBD2. The CDR3 runs to 16 residues. Trimming at V came to 0 bases and at J to 4 bases, leaving 7 bases not matched to a gene. Germline V gene sequence: CDR1 LGHDT, CDR2 YNNKEL (reference sequence).

The sample holds a few counts of this clonotype. The chain couples TRBV20-1 to TRBJ2-1, with 11 positions matching TRBD2. Germline V gene data show CDR1 as DFQATT and CDR2 as SNEGSKA (reference sequence). The CDR3 has 14 amino acids. Trimming at V came to 5 bases and at J to 6 bases, leaving 6 bases not matched to a gene. The CDR3 DNA reads TGCAGTGCTCATCTAGCGGGAGGACGCAATGAGCAGTTCTTC. Protein: CSAHLAGGRNEQFF.

This clonotype was seen once. The chain recombines TRBV28 with TRBJ2-1; TRBD2 matches 8 bases. CDR3 length: 16 amino acids. CDR1 and CDR2 (germline): MDHEN, SYDVKM. V lost 5 bases, J lost 0 bases, and 6 bases stayed unmatched. The DNA of the CDR3 is TGTGCCAGCAGTGAACGCGGGGGGCCCTCCTACAATGAGCAGTTCTTC. Protein sequence: CASSERGGPSYNEQFF. Looking up the rest from reference TRBV28 and TRBJ2-1 gives the full variable domain: DVKVTQSSRYLVKRTGEKVFLECVQDMDHENMFWYRQDPGLGLRLIYFSYDVKMKEKGDIPEGYSVSREKKERFSLILESASTNQTSMYLCASSERGGPSYNEQFFGPGTRLTVL.

The gene calls are TRBV6-1 and TRBJ2-4; possibly TRBD1 for D (5 bases). The end of the DNA fits TRBJ2-7 better, so the J call may be wrong. The CDR3 extends over 13 amino acids. CDR1 is MNHNS and CDR2 is SASEGT in the germline V gene. CDR3 DNA sequence: TGTGCCAGCAGTGGGACATCTACCTACGAGCAGTACTTC. Amino acids: CASSGTSTYEQYF.

The J gene is TRBJ2-1, the V gene TRBV28, with a possible D match to TRBD2 (8 bases). CDR1 and CDR2 (germline): MDHEN, SYDVKM. There are 15 residues in the CDR3. The ends were cut back, 6 bases at V and 7 bases at J, with 19 bases in the middle. The CDR3 is CASRPRGRGVNEQFF. DNA of the CDR3: TGTGCCAGCAGGCCGAGGGGGCGGGGGGTAAATGAGCAGTTCTTC.

This clonotype was detected a few times. The rearrangement links TRBV6-2 or TRBV6-3 to TRBJ2-1, with TRBD2 matching over 10 bases. Losses at the gene ends were 8 bases for V and 3 bases for J; bases not matched to a gene: 4. This CDR3 has 14 residues. In germline, CDR1 is MNHEY, CDR2 SVGEGT. The CDR3 coding sequence is TGTGCCAGCGGAATAGCGGGAGGCTACAATGAGCAGTTCTTC. Its protein product is CASGIAGGYNEQFF.

In this sample, this clonotype turned up a few times. The V and J genes are TRBV20-1 and TRBJ2-1; a weak D match, TRBD1 (6 bases). CDR3 size: 14 residues. The germline CDR1 and CDR2 sequences are DFQATT and SNEGSKA (reference sequence). V dropped 3 bases and J dropped 0 bases, with 9 bases sitting between them. CDR3 nucleotide sequence: TGCAGTGCTAGGGGGGCCAGCTCCTACAATGAGCAGTTCTTC. Translation: CSARGASSYNEQFF.

V is TRBV5-1 and J is TRBJ2-3, with 9 bases that match TRBD2. This CDR3 region has 14 residues. The V gene end was trimmed by 3 bases and the J gene end by 5 bases; junction bases not matched to a gene: 4. Germline values: CDR1 SGHRS, CDR2 YFSETQ. The CDR3 sequence is CASSYGLAQDTQYF. The CDR3 DNA sequence: TGCGCCAGCAGCTATGGACTAGCGCAAGATACGCAGTATTTT. The full variable domain, with the rest looked up from reference TRBV5-1 and TRBJ2-3, is KAGVTQTPRYLIKTRGQQVTLSCSPISGHRSVSWYQQTPGQGLQFLFEYFSETQRNKGNFPGRFSGRQFSNSRSEMNVSTLELGDSALYLCASSYGLAQDTQYFGPGTRLTVL.

This clonotype has more than one count but fewer than ten. This chain joins TRBV5-1 and TRBJ2-1; D may be TRBD1 or TRBD2 (5 bases each). Germline values: CDR1 SGHRS, CDR2 YFSETQ. The CDR3 is 14 amino acids. V was cut by 6 bases and J by 7 bases, with 17 bases left in between. The CDR3 sequence is CASTSGLEGNEQFF. CDR3 nucleotide sequence: TGCGCCAGCACGTCGGGGCTAGAAGGGAATGAGCAGTTCTTC.

This clonotype was detected many times. The CDR3 bases are TGCAGTGCTCGGCGACAAGGCTACGAGCAGTACTTC. Translation gives CSARRQGYEQYF. The chain couples TRBV20-1 to TRBJ2-7; no clear D. The germline CDR1 and CDR2 sequences are DFQATT and SNEGSKA (reference sequence). The length of the CDR3 is 12 residues. V gave up 5 bases and J gave up 3 bases, with 11 bases separating them.

A word on this clonotype: It may be a read error: a sequence one base away is much more abundant. CDR3 coding DNA: TGCAGTGCTAGATATGGCTACACCTTC. Amino acid sequence: CSARYGYTF. This chain joins TRBV20-1 and TRBJ1-2; D is uncertain. Between the trimmed V and J ends, which lost 2 bases and 5 bases, there was a span of 0 bases. Germline CDR1 DFQATT, CDR2 SNEGSKA (reference sequence). CDR3 length equals 9 residues.